This is a list of T cell receptor beta chains from one sample in a study of T cells in Graves' hyperthyroidism and ophthalmopathy. One entry per CDR3 protein results from TCRdb running MiXCR on the multiplex PCR reads. The sample has 500,000 to 650,000 distinct CDR3 sequences; roughly 15% are singletons. Sample: blood. The receptors stem from a woman aged 40-49 years with Graves' hyperthyroidism. The CDR3 runs from the conserved cysteine through the conserved F or W. The D gene is left open where the match is weak. Only some rows state a clone size, as once, few, many or a class for expanded clones.

clone size,J gene,V gene,D gene,CDR3 length,CDR3 protein,CDR3 DNA
NA,TRBJ1-2,TRBV5-1,TRBD1,14,CASSLYTGDYGYTF,TGCGCCAGCAGCTTATATACAGGGGACTATGGCTACACCTTC
many,TRBJ2-7,TRBV11-2,NA,15,CASSLGGAVPYEQYF,TGTGCCAGCAGCTTAGGTGGTGCGGTGCCCTACGAGCAGTACTTC
NA,TRBJ2-6,TRBV5-1,NA,15,CASSLLNSGANVLTF,TGTGCCAGCAGCTTGCTTAACTCTGGGGCCAACGTCCTGACTTTC
NA,TRBJ2-4,TRBV28,TRBD2,20,CASSLWVAGVELLAKNIQYF,TGTGCCAGCAGTTTATGGGTAGCGGGAGTCGAACTGCTAGCCAAAAACATTCAGTACTTC
many,TRBJ2-4,TRBV7-9,NA,15,CASTSSGLAKNIQYF,TGTGCCAGCACCTCGAGTGGGCTAGCCAAAAACATTCAGTACTTC
NA,TRBJ2-4,TRBV27,NA,16,CASSLRQGRAKNIQYF,TGTGCCAGCAGTTTAAGGCAGGGGCGGGCCAAAAACATTCAGTACTTC
many,TRBJ1-1,TRBV29-1,NA,15,CSVEEVWARNTEAFF,TGCAGCGTTGAAGAAGTTTGGGCTAGAAACACTGAAGCTTTCTTT
few,TRBJ2-3,TRBV6-2/TRBV6-3,NA,15,CASSKRSDGTDTQYF,TGTGCCAGCAGTAAGAGGTCGGACGGCACAGATACGCAGTATTTT
NA,TRBJ2-7,TRBV20-1,NA,11,CSLVSGREQYF,TGCAGCCTCGTCAGCGGAAGGGAGCAGTACTTC
many,TRBJ1-5,TRBV9,TRBD1,15,CASSGGTGQNQPQHF,TGTGCCAGCAGCGGGGGGACAGGGCAAAATCAGCCCCAGCATTTT
NA,TRBJ2-7,TRBV4-1,NA,15,CASSQDLDPSYEQYF,TGCGCCAGCAGCCAAGATTTAGATCCTTCCTACGAGCAGTACTTC
NA,TRBJ2-5,TRBV27,NA,13,CASSSHWGEAQYF,TGTGCCAGCAGTTCCCATTGGGGGGAAGCCCAGTACTTC
many,TRBJ1-1,TRBV7-9,NA,12,CASIAPRGEAFF,TGTGCCAGCATTGCCCCCAGGGGTGAAGCTTTCTTT
few,TRBJ2-7,TRBV6-1,TRBD1,15,CASRITGTGVHEQYF,TGTGCCAGCAGGATTACCGGGACAGGGGTCCACGAGCAGTACTTC
few,TRBJ2-5,TRBV6-1,NA,14,CASSSSQGDETQYF,TGTGCCAGCAGTTCCTCACAGGGTGATGAGACCCAGTACTTC
many,TRBJ1-5,TRBV18,NA,17,CASSPLGLSHSNQPQHF,TGTGCCAGCTCACCACTGGGACTCTCCCATAGCAATCAGCCCCAGCATTTT
many,TRBJ2-6,TRBV12-3/TRBV12-4,NA,17,CASSFSLEGSGANVLTF,TGTGCCAGCAGTTTCTCACTTGAAGGCTCTGGGGCCAACGTCCTGACTTTC
many,TRBJ2-1,TRBV28,TRBD2,17,CASRTGTSGRPTNEQFF,TGTGCCAGCCGAACCGGGACTAGCGGGAGGCCCACCAATGAGCAGTTCTTC
many,TRBJ2-1,TRBV5-1,TRBD1,14,CATRTGGFYNEQFF,TGCGCCACCCGGACAGGGGGCTTCTACAATGAGCAGTTCTTC
many,TRBJ2-1,TRBV7-9,NA,15,CASSFGALRDNEQFF,TGTGCCAGCAGCTTTGGGGCACTGAGGGACAATGAGCAGTTCTTC
NA,TRBJ2-1,TRBV7-6,NA,16,CASSSYRERGYNEQFF,TGTGCCAGCAGCTCCTACAGGGAGCGGGGCTACAATGAGCAGTTCTTC
few,TRBJ2-1,TRBV27,TRBD1,15,CASSSYRGKDNEQFF,TGTGCCAGCAGTTCCTACAGGGGGAAGGACAATGAGCAGTTCTTC
NA,TRBJ1-5,TRBV6-2/TRBV6-3,NA,15,CASSNRAWGNQPQHF,TGTGCCAGCAGCAACCGGGCCTGGGGCAATCAGCCCCAGCATTTT
many,TRBJ1-4,TRBV3-1,TRBD1,21,CASSQDDRDRALFPTNEKLFF,TGTGCCAGCAGCCAAGATGACCGGGACAGGGCCCTTTTTCCAACTAATGAAAAACTGTTTTTT
many,TRBJ2-2,TRBV10-3,NA,15,CAISSGQLNTGELFF,TGTGCCATCAGTTCCGGACAGCTGAACACCGGGGAGCTGTTTTTT
few,TRBJ1-2,TRBV4-1,TRBD1,14,CASSRGDSPYGYTF,TGTGCCAGCAGCCGAGGGGACAGTCCCTATGGCTACACCTTC
once,TRBJ1-4,TRBV6-1,NA,15,CASSDISQRNEKLFF,TGTGCCAGTTCTGACATCTCTCAGAGGAATGAAAAACTGTTTTTT
many,TRBJ2-3,TRBV7-2,TRBD2,16,CASSSGLAGVTDTQYF,TGTGCCAGCAGCTCCGGACTAGCGGGAGTCACAGATACGCAGTATTTT
few,TRBJ1-1,TRBV27,NA,13,CASSLWDSGKAFF,TGTGCCAGCAGTTTATGGGACTCTGGAAAAGCTTTCTTT
NA,TRBJ1-1,TRBV6-1,NA,13,CASSEAIYTEAFF,TGTGCCAGCAGTGAAGCGATTTACACTGAAGCTTTCTTT
few,TRBJ1-1,TRBV9,TRBD1,15,CASSGHPDRVGEAFF,TGTGCCAGCAGCGGACATCCCGACAGGGTCGGTGAAGCTTTCTTT
many,TRBJ2-1,TRBV12-3/TRBV12-4,TRBD2,17,CASSFPMTSGSSNEQFF,TGTGCCAGCAGTTTTCCGATGACTAGCGGGAGTAGTAATGAGCAGTTCTTC
NA,TRBJ2-2,TRBV29-1,NA,11,CSGLDTGELFF,TGCAGCGGACTAGACACCGGGGAGCTGTTTTTT
many,TRBJ1-2,TRBV5-1,NA,13,CASSLPTDYGYTF,TGCGCCAGCAGCTTGCCGACAGACTATGGCTACACCTTC
many,TRBJ1-1,TRBV30,NA,12,CAWSRENTEAFF,TGTGCCTGGAGCAGGGAGAACACTGAAGCTTTCTTT
NA,TRBJ2-1,TRBV6-1,NA,14,CASSYGPPMNEQFF,TGTGCCAGCAGTTATGGGCCCCCCATGAATGAGCAGTTCTTC
many,TRBJ2-1,TRBV18,NA,13,CASSPAMNNEQFF,TGTGCCAGCTCACCGGCAATGAACAATGAGCAGTTCTTC
many,TRBJ2-1,TRBV18,NA,13,CASSGASYNEQFF,TGTGCCAGCTCAGGGGCTTCCTACAATGAGCAGTTCTTC
NA,TRBJ1-5,TRBV7-9,NA,14,CASSLDPGYQPQHF,TGTGCCAGCAGCTTAGATCCAGGGTATCAGCCCCAGCATTTT
NA,TRBJ1-2,TRBV3-1,NA,15,CASSYPGEINYGYTF,TGTGCCAGCAGCTACCCCGGGGAGATAAACTATGGCTACACCTTC